This T cell receptor (beta chain) was observed in a study of blood T cell repertoires in COVID-19. Whole-study context: Acute and convalescent COVID-19 specimens originated in the United States, Italy and Spain. The analysed material was cDNA or gDNA that came from T cells, B-cell-depleted T cells, or PBMCs.

This CDR3 comprises 15 residues. Per germline, CDR1 SGHAT and CDR2 FQDESV (reference sequence). Trimming took off 2 bases at V and 6 bases at J, with 14 bases between the two ends. The authors' processing: Estimation of nucleated cell counts relied on the amplification of reference gene primers. Data came from immunoSEQ multiplex PCR; TCRdb stores just in-frame clones and leaves some out. That table is the source of V, J and clone size, and D and trimming were worked out from the DNA. The data contain approximately 100,000 clones, approximately 84% of them seen just once; the ten biggest clones take up over 9.5%. The sample holds a few counts of this clone.

The sequencing input was peripheral blood. V gene TRBV11-1 combines with J gene TRBJ2-4; TRBD1 might be the D (5 bases). The source of this sequence is a man between 65 and 85 years old with acute or convalescent COVID-19. The CDR3 is CASSLSAGKGNIQYF. Written as DNA, the CDR3 is TGTGCCAGCAGCTTATCGGCAGGGAAGGGAAACATTCAGTACTTC.